This T cell receptor beta chain was captured in a study of T cell repertoires in cytomegalovirus infection. Study background: Based on public TCR beta signatures, there were indications of CMV infection and of a matching HLA type. The study's findings and limits: Totalled public TCR beta family frequency picked out people who carried CMV plus the relevant HLA. Across the ex vivo response, the dominant clonotypes were HLA-C-restricted CMV-specific TCR beta clonotypes.

The junction had 8 bases not matched to a gene; V was cut back by 0 bases and J by 3 bases. Germline CDR1 is SGDLS and CDR2 is YYNGEE. This CDR3 spans 17 amino acids. As concerns this clonotype: Its antigen is unidentified.

TCRdb reprocessed the reads with MiXCR, giving one entry per CDR3 protein. The table lists fewer than 300,000 distinct CDR3 sequences, roughly 23% of them singletons, with 14% in the top ten. The receptor's source is a human donor in good health (CMV status not recorded). Some clones in this sample may be carry-over from other donors' samples. The chain has TRBV9 and TRBJ2-1, with TRBD2 identical over 8 bases. Sequenced: PBMCs. CDR3 region: CASSVATSGAYYNEQFF. CDR3 DNA sequence: TGTGCCAGCAGCGTAGCTACTAGCGGAGCCTACTACAATGAGCAGTTCTTC. Full variable domain (missing parts from reference TRBV9 and TRBJ2-1): DSGVTQTPKHLITATGQRVTLRCSPRSGDLSVYWYQQSLDQGLQFLIQYYNGEERAKGNILERFSAQQFPDLHSELNLSSLELGDSALYFCASSVATSGAYYNEQFFGPGTRLTVL.